What follows are 5 T cell receptor beta chains derived from one specimen sequenced in a study of T cell responses to AZD1222 COVID-19 vaccine. TCRdb's table, derived via immunoSEQ multiplex PCR, lists solely in-frame clones and lacks some. Here the sample spans some 140,000 clones, 90% to 95% being singletons. The sequences come from peripheral blood, collected 28 days after the second AZD1222 dose. Receptors were obtained from an adult who received the AZD1222 COVID-19 vaccine.

The gene calls are TRBV5-1 and TRBJ2-5; D is possibly TRBD2 (5 bases). V was clipped by 4 bases and J by 1 base, with 14 bases between them. CDR3 length: 15 amino acids. Germline V gives CDR1 SGHRS, CDR2 YFSETQ. This CDR3 is CASSDGKSFQETQYF. The CDR3 coding sequence is TGCGCCAGCAGCGACGGGAAATCGTTCCAAGAGACCCAGTACTTC.

This clone was found once. The chain employs TRBV5-5 and TRBJ2-1; D is unresolved. The CDR3 covers 15 residues. V dropped 0 bases and J dropped 0 bases, with 7 bases sitting between them. From germline, CDR1 is SGHKS and CDR2 YYEKEE (reference sequence). The CDR3: CASSLVTSSYNEQFF. In DNA form, the CDR3 reads TGTGCCAGCAGCTTGGTTACGAGCTCCTACAATGAGCAGTTCTTC.

The V call is TRBV4-3, the J call TRBJ2-7; D is ambiguous. The CDR3 is 15 residues long. Trimming shortened V by 1 base and J by 0 bases, and 10 bases separated the two germline ends. The germline gives CDR1 LGHNA, CDR2 YSLEER. This CDR3 reads CASSQVGRYSYEQYF. DNA for the CDR3: TGCGCCAGCAGCCAAGTTGGCAGGTACTCCTACGAGCAGTACTTC.

V usage is TRBV5-1 and J usage is TRBJ2-7; a weak D match, TRBD1 (8 bases). V gave up 6 bases and J gave up 2 bases, with 15 bases separating them. The CDR3 spans 14 residues. Germline CDR1 is SGHRS and CDR2 is YFSETQ. The CDR3 here is CASTGGTGAYEQYF. The CDR3 nucleotides are TGCGCCAGCACCGGGGGGACAGGAGCCTACGAGCAGTACTTC.

This chain links TRBV9 with TRBJ2-6; possible D gene TRBD2, 5 bases. The CDR3 is 16 residues long. V gave up 0 bases and J gave up 2 bases, with 9 bases separating them. The germline V gene encodes CDR1 SGDLS and CDR2 YYNGEE. The CDR3 loop is CASSVGPGTGANVLTF. In DNA, the CDR3 is TGTGCCAGCAGCGTAGGGCCCGGGACTGGGGCCAACGTCCTGACTTTC.